This TCR beta chain was observed in a study of blood T cell repertoires in COVID-19. Study at large: Material from acute and convalescent COVID-19 was sourced from the United States, Italy and Spain. From T cells, B-cell-depleted T cells, or PBMCs came the material, which was cDNA or gDNA.

This clone was seen a few times. In the original workflow: Amplifying reference gene primers gave estimates of nucleated cell counts. The method was immunoSEQ multiplex PCR; TCRdb's version includes in-frame clones alone and lacks a portion of them. The DNA gave D and trimming, while V, J and clone size come from that table. The repertoire holds some 140,000 clones, with approximately 79% as singletons. Germline V gene data show CDR1 as SNHLY and CDR2 as FYNNEI. The CDR3 extends over 15 amino acids. Trimming pared 0 bases from V and 4 bases from J, leaving 9 bases between. The chain links TRBV2 to TRBJ2-2, with D possibly matching TRBD1 (6 bases). This receptor was obtained from a man in his sixties with acute or convalescent COVID-19. The specimen was peripheral blood. The CDR3 nucleotides read TGTGCCAGCAGTGAAGCACAGGGATCCACCGGGGAGCTGTTTTTT. Protein product: CASSEAQGSTGELFF.